This T cell receptor (beta chain) came from a study of blood T cell repertoires in COVID-19. The wider study: The cDNA or gDNA used as material had been derived from T cells, B-cell-depleted T cells, or PBMCs.

How the authors handled the data: Amplification of reference gene primers provided the estimated nucleated cell counts. TCRdb's table, derived via immunoSEQ multiplex PCR, lists solely in-frame clones and lacks some. The V and J calls and the clone size are those of that table, but D and trimming were determined from the DNA. The table has 260,000 or so clones, approximately 88% seen once. The CDR3 spans 15 residues. The junction had 3 bases not matched to a gene; V was cut back by 1 base and J by 0 bases. The germline CDR1 and CDR2 sequences are LNHNV and YYDKDF (reference sequence). This receptor was taken from a woman in her forties with acute COVID-19. Material: PBMCs or T cells enriched from blood (not recorded which). The gene calls are TRBV15 and TRBJ2-7, with 7 bases identical to TRBD2. The CDR3 DNA follows: TGTGCCACCAGCAGAGGGCTAGCGGACTCCTACGAGCAGTACTTC. It specifies CATSRGLADSYEQYF.